This TCR beta chain was documented in a study of vaccination and CD4 T cells after COVID-19 (dated by TCRdb to the early 2020s). With regard to the full study: The convalescent cohort included six males and four females, with two Hispanic individuals, seven Caucasians, two Asians and one multiracial person. Participants got two doses of the Pfizer-BioNTech BNT162b2 vaccine (n=8) or two doses of the Moderna mRNA-1273 vaccine (n=2). Post-COVID blood samples were collected from convalescent patients a median of approximately 100 days after diagnosis, with a range of roughly 30 to 161 days. Post-vaccine blood samples were obtained a median of about 77 days after the second vaccine dose, with a range of roughly 12 to 250 days. Culture stimuli were overlapping spike peptide pools from SARS-CoV-2 and from the common cold coronaviruses HCoV-NL63, HCoV-OC43 and HCoV-229E. In control cultures, a CEFX viral epitope pool was used as positive control, an HIV-1 Nef peptide pool was used as negative control, or no peptide was added. In around 9 COVID-19 convalescent patients and a handful of infection-naive healthy vaccine recipients, researchers compared the spike-specific CD4+ TCR repertoire from before mRNA vaccination with the repertoire from after. Summary of the overall study and its limitations: Of the vaccine-specific clones found in convalescent patients, nearly all (304 of 307) were mono-reactive for SARS-CoV-2 spike instead of being cross-reactive with common cold coronaviruses. Only a relatively small number of convalescent patients were included in the study, and early timepoints following natural infection were not analyzed. Among convalescent patients, a median about 86% of the SARS-CoV-2-reactive clones seen after vaccination appeared only after vaccination, which suggests priming specific to the vaccine. The median count of SARS-CoV-2-reactive clonotypes went up from around 20 after infection to approximately 40 after vaccination, although the change was not significant.

There are a few counts of this clonotype. Its antigen is still unknown. Base quality data are lacking; no much larger clone is found one base away. The treatment or condition label here, explained by the study, means: approximately 10-day PBMC culture with coronavirus spike peptide pools or control peptides (ViraFEST assay). The ViraFEST assay, used in the study, expanded antigen-specific T cells with peptide pools and then identified the expanded clonotypes through TCR sequencing. Negative nucleocapsid antibody tests before and after vaccination confirmed that the healthy vaccine recipients had no prior SARS-CoV-2 infection. PBMCs were cultured at 1.5 million to 2.5 million per well in IMDM supplemented with roughly 5% human AB serum and about 9.6 IU/ml IL-2, with 10 ug/ml peptide pools added. On days 3 and 7, half of the culture medium was replaced with fresh IL-2-containing medium. Once the cells had been in culture for 9 to 10 days, the EasySep CD4+ T cell isolation kit was used to isolate CD4+ T cells by negative selection. Ficoll-Paque Plus gradient centrifugation was used to isolate PBMCs from whole blood, and the isolated PBMCs were then either used fresh or cryopreserved at -140C. Each culture condition was generally run in triplicate wells.

Trimming at the junction amounts to 6 bases on V and 8 bases on J, and the germline ends lie 16 bases apart. The CDR3 sequence holds 13 residues, the cysteine and phenylalanine included. The DNA shown is the 39-base CDR3, in frame from base 1. Library preparation used PCR. At the Johns Hopkins FTIC core, DNA from the cultured CD4+ T cells underwent TCR sequencing with the Oncomine TCR Beta short-read assay. The QIAamp micro DNA kit was used to extract genomic DNA from the cultured CD4+ T cells. Oncomine TCR Beta libraries made from cultured CD4+ T cells were pooled using unique dual indexes and sequenced on an Illumina iSeq 100. In the original analysis: Non-productive sequences were removed, and CDR3s not starting with C, not ending with F or W, or shorter than 7 amino acids were discarded. The MANAFEST web application was used to identify antigen-specific clonotypes by comparing peptide-stimulated wells against reference wells and other culture wells. Positive clones required FDR below 0.05, an odds ratio above 5, and productive frequency above 0.1% in at least two of three replicate wells. A clonotype counted as cross-reactive if it showed significant expansion both in the SARS-CoV-2 spike wells and in at least one common cold coronavirus spike condition. Using R version 3.6.1, CDR3 homology was evaluated through Levenshtein distances (stringdist) along with unrooted phylogenetic trees (ape). TCRdb trimmed the raw reads at Q25, called clones with MiXCR and kept productive beta chains. Rows with a matching CDR3 protein are joined into one entry that keeps the most common DNA and genes. The V and J calls and clone size are TCRdb's, not the authors'. Within this sample are about 29,000 distinct CDR3 sequences, with around 64% of them counted one time only. The ten most abundant clones make up about a sixth of the sample.

The sequence came from a human donor who received a COVID-19 vaccine. The rearrangement combines TRBV12-3 or TRBV12-4 with TRBJ1-2; the D gene is perhaps TRBD1, on 6 matching bases. The sequences come from CD4+ T cells from blood, cultured in vitro, collected after SARS-CoV-2 vaccination. The CDR3 sequence is CASSFDRPGGYTF. The nucleotide sequence is given as TGTGCCAGCAGCTTCGACAGGCCCGGGGGCTACACCTTC.